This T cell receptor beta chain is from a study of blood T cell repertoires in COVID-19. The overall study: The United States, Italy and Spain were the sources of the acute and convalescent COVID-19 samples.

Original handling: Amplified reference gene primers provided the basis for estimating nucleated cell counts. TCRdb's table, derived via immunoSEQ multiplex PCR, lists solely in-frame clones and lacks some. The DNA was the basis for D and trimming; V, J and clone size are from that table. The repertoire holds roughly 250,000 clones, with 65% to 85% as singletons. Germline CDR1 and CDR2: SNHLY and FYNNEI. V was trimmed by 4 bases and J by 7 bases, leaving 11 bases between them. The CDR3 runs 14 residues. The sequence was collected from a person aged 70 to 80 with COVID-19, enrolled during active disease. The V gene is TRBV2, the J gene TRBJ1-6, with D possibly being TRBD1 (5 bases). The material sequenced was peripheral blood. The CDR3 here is CASSALTENSPLHF. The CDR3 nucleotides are TGTGCCAGCAGTGCCTTGACAGAAAATTCACCCCTCCACTTT. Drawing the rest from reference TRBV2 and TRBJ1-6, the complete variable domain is EPEVTQTPSHQVTQMGQEVILRCVPISNHLYFYWYRQILGQKVEFLVSFYNNEISEKSEIFDDQFSVERPDGSNFTLKIRSTKLEDSAMYFCASSALTENSPLHFGNGTRLTVT.